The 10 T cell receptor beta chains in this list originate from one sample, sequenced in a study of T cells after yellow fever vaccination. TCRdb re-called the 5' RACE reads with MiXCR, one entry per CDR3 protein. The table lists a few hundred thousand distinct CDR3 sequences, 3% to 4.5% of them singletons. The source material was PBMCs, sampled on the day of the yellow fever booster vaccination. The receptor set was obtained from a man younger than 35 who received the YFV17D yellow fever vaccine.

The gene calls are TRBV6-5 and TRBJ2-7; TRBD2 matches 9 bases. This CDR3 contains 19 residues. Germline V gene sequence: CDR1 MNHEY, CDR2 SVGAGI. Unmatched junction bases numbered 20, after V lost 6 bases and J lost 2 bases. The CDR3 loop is CASREGQRISGGRTYEQYV. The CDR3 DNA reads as TGTGCCAGCAGAGAGGGACAGCGGATTAGCGGGGGCCGGACCTACGAGCAGTACGTC.

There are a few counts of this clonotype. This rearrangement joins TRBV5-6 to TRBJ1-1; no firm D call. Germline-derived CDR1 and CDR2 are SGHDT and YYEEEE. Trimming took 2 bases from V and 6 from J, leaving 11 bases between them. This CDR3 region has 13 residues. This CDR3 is CASSLRGRAEAFF. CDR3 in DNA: TGTGCCAGCAGCTTAAGAGGGAGAGCTGAAGCTTTCTTT.

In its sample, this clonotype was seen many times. This chain's CDR3 is CASNFGQGPGNSPLHF. CDR3 nucleotide sequence: TGTGCCAGCAATTTCGGCCAGGGGCCCGGTAATTCACCCCTCCACTTT. The V and J genes are TRBV6-6 and TRBJ1-6; tentative D call: TRBD1 (6 bases). The CDR3 has 16 residues. The V end was cut by 7 bases, the J end by 6 bases, with 19 bases between. Per germline, CDR1 MNHNY and CDR2 SVGAGI (reference sequence).

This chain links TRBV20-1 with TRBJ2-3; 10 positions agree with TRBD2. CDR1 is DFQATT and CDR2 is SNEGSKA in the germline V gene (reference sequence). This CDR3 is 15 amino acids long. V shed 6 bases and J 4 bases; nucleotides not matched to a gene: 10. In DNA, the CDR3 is TGCAGTGCCTCGAAGCGGGGGGGCCTCCCAGATACGCAGTATTTT. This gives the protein CSASKRGGLPDTQYF.

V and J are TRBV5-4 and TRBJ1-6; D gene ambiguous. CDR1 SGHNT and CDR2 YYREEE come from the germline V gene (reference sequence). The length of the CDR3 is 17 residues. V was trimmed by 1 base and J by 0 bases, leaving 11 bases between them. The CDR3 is CASSLSTASSYNSPLHF. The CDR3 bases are TGTGCCAGCAGCTTGTCGACGGCGAGCTCCTATAATTCACCCCTCCACTTT.

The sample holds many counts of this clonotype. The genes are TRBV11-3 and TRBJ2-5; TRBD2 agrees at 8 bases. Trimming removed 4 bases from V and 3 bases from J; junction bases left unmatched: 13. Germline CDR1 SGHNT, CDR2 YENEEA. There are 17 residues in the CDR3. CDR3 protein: CASSSRPTGLGEETQYF. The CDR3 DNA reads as TGTGCCAGCAGCTCCCGGCCTACGGGACTAGGGGAAGAGACCCAGTACTTC.

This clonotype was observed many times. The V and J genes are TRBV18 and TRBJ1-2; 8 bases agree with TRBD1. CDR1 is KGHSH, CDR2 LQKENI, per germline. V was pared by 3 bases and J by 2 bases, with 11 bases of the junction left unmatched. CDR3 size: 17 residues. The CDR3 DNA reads TGTGCCAGCTCACCCCTAACCCCAGGGGGCGGAAACTATGGCTACACCTTC. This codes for CASSPLTPGGGNYGYTF.

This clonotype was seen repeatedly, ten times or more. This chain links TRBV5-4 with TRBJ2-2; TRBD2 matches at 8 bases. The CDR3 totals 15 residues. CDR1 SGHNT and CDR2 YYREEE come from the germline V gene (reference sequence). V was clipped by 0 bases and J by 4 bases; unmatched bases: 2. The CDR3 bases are TGTGCCAGCAGCTTGGGTCTAGCGGGCACCGGGGAGCTGTTTTTT. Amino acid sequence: CASSLGLAGTGELFF.

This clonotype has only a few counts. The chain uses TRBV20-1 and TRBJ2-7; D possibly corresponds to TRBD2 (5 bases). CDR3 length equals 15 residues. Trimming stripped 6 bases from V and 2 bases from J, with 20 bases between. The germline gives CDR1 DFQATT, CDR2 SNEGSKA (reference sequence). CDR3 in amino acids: CSAGSGSSLTYEQYV. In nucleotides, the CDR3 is TGCAGTGCCGGAAGCGGCAGCTCCCTTACCTACGAGCAGTACGTC.

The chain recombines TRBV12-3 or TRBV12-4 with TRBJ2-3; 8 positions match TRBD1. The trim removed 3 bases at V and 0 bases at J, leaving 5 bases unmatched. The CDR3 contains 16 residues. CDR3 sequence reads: CASSLWTGPSTDTQYF. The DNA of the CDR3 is TGTGCCAGCAGTTTGTGGACAGGGCCAAGCACAGATACGCAGTATTTT.